Listed here are 24 T cell receptor beta chains from one sample, sequenced in a study of T-cell memory formation after mild COVID-19. TCRdb re-called the 5' RACE reads through MiXCR, storing one row per CDR3 protein. The sample lists about 13,000 distinct CDR3 sequences; approximately 20% were seen once. Sequenced sample: PBMCs or a T cell subset sorted from them (not recorded which). These TCRs come from an adult woman who had mild COVID-19 (a few samples of this study predate the infection). Cell type and time point are not known.

The V and J genes are TRBV29-1 and TRBJ2-7; 8 bases are a match to TRBD1. V gave up 6 bases and J gave up 1 base; unmatched junction bases: 5. The CDR3 length is 13 residues. Germline V gives CDR1 SQVTM, CDR2 ANQGSEA. CDR3 amino acids: CSVATGESYEQYF. The CDR3 DNA sequence: TGCAGCGTGGCGACAGGGGAGTCCTACGAGCAGTACTTC.

This clonotype was counted ten times or more. The chain has TRBV7-3 and TRBJ2-3, with 14 bases identical to TRBD2. In germline, CDR1 is SGHTA, CDR2 FQGTGA. V gave up 4 bases and J gave up 4 bases; unmatched junction bases: 7. There are 17 residues in the CDR3. The DNA of the CDR3 is TGTGCCAGCAGCTCGCCGGGACTAGCGGGAGTGCCAGATACGCAGTATTTT. It is translated as CASSSPGLAGVPDTQYF.

This clonotype was observed at least ten times. This rearrangement joins TRBV20-1 to TRBJ1-6, with 9 positions matching TRBD1. This CDR3 is 13 amino acids long. The germline V gene encodes CDR1 DFQATT and CDR2 SNEGSKA (reference sequence). V lost 5 bases and J lost 6; bases outside the gene matches: 2. The CDR3 coding sequence is TGCAGTGCTCCGACAGGGGGTAATTCACCCCTCCACTTT. Amino acids: CSAPTGGNSPLHF.

There are many counts of this clonotype. This chain links TRBV11-2 with TRBJ1-6, with D tentatively TRBD1 (6 bases). The germline V and J ends were trimmed by 3 bases and 0 bases, with 30 bases remaining between them. CDR1 SGHAT and CDR2 FQNNGV come from the germline V gene. The CDR3 contains 23 residues. CDR3 in amino acids: CASSFTPDPGHLPESSYNSPLHF. The DNA for the CDR3 is TGTGCCAGCAGCTTCACCCCGGACCCGGGACACCTTCCCGAAAGCTCCTATAATTCACCCCTCCACTTT.

This clonotype was observed many times. The chain couples TRBV24-1 to TRBJ2-1; the match to TRBD2 covers 10 bases. CDR1 KGHDR and CDR2 SFDVKD come from the germline V gene. The CDR3 runs to 16 residues. V was clipped by 2 bases and J by 7 bases; unmatched bases: 7. For the CDR3, the DNA is TGTGCCACCAGTGATTCGCTAGCGGGAGTTCTAAATGAGCAGTTCTTC. As protein: CATSDSLAGVLNEQFF.

The chain carries TRBV6-5 and TRBJ1-2, with D possibly matching TRBD1 (5 bases). Germline-derived CDR1 and CDR2 are MNHEY and SVGAGI. V was trimmed by 0 bases and J by 6 bases, leaving 11 bases between them. This CDR3 has 14 residues. CDR3 region: CASSYSRRGDGYTF. Written as DNA, the CDR3 is TGTGCCAGCAGTTACTCGAGGAGAGGGGATGGCTACACCTTC.

This clonotype appeared many times. J is TRBJ2-2 and V is TRBV19; no reliable D call. The CDR3 has 16 amino acids. V lost 5 bases and J lost 2, with 15 bases in between. CDR1 and CDR2 from the germline V gene are LNHDA and SQIVND (reference sequence). CDR3 region: CASSSLFWTNTGELFF. DNA for the CDR3: TGTGCCAGTAGTTCACTTTTTTGGACCAACACCGGGGAGCTGTTTTTT. Full variable domain (remainder filled in from reference TRBV19 and TRBJ2-2): DGGITQSPKYLFRKEGQNVTLSCEQNLNHDAMYWYRQDPGQGLRLIYYSQIVNDFQKGDIAEGYSVSREKKESFPLTVTSAQKNPTAFYLCASSSLFWTNTGELFFGEGSRLTVL.

In its sample, this clonotype was seen many times. The J gene is TRBJ2-7, the V gene TRBV7-6; D is perhaps TRBD1 (5 bases). V was shortened by 4 bases and J by 7 bases, with 11 bases between the two germline ends. CDR1 is SGHVS, CDR2 FNYEAQ, per germline. The CDR3 has 12 amino acids. The CDR3 sequence: CASSSSGFEQYF. CDR3 in DNA: TGTGCCAGCAGCTCCTCAGGGTTTGAGCAGTACTTC.

This clonotype was counted ten times or more. The J gene is TRBJ1-2, the V gene TRBV5-1; perhaps TRBD1 as D (6 bases). V lost 0 bases, J lost 5 bases, and 8 bases lay in between. Germline CDR1 SGHRS, CDR2 YFSETQ. This CDR3 has 13 residues. CDR3 coding DNA: TGCGCCAGCAGCTTGGCCCAGGGGTATGGCTACACCTTC. Its translation: CASSLAQGYGYTF.

At least ten counts were recorded for this clonotype. This chain links TRBV24-1 with TRBJ2-1; D ambiguous. Looked up from germline, CDR1 is KGHDR and CDR2 is SFDVKD. The ends were cut back, 4 bases at V and 4 bases at J, with 4 bases in the middle. CDR3 length: 12 amino acids. As DNA, the CDR3 is TGTGCCACCAGTGAAAGTTACAATGAGCAGTTCTTC. Its protein is CATSESYNEQFF.

In its sample, this clonotype was seen many times. The chain is built from TRBV6-2 or TRBV6-3 and TRBJ2-3; TRBD2 matches at 12 bases. CDR1 MNHEY and CDR2 SVGEGT come from the germline V gene. After removal of 4 bases from V and 5 bases from J, the junction contained 7 bases not matched to a gene. The CDR3 is 16 amino acids. The CDR3 region has the DNA TGTGCCAGCAGTTTAAAGACTAGCGGGAGACGAGATACGCAGTATTTT. It specifies CASSLKTSGRRDTQYF.

This clonotype showed up many times. The J gene is TRBJ2-2, the V gene TRBV7-3; D call uncertain. Germline V gene sequence: CDR1 SGHTA, CDR2 FQGTGA. CDR3 size: 12 residues. Trimming stripped 5 bases from V and 6 bases from J, with 7 bases between. The chain's CDR3 is CASSPYPGELFF. For the CDR3, the DNA is TGTGCCAGCAGCCCTTATCCCGGGGAGCTGTTTTTT.

This clonotype was counted at least ten times. The gene calls are TRBV18 and TRBJ2-3; D unclear. The CDR3 runs to 10 residues. Trimming stripped 2 bases from V and 6 bases from J, with 0 bases between. Per germline, CDR1 KGHSH and CDR2 LQKENI. CDR3 nucleotides: TGTGCCAGCTCACCAGATACGCAGTATTTT. This gives the protein CASSPDTQYF.

The sample holds one count of this clonotype. V usage is TRBV4-2 and J usage is TRBJ2-5; D gene uncertain. The germline V gene has CDR1 LGHNA and CDR2 YNFKEQ. This CDR3 spans 11 amino acids. V gave up 2 bases and J gave up 5 bases, with 3 bases separating them. CDR3 amino acids: CASSQWETQYF. The DNA of the CDR3 is TGTGCCAGCAGCCAATGGGAGACCCAGTACTTC.

At least ten counts were recorded for this clonotype. The rearrangement uses TRBV20-1 and TRBJ2-7; 9 nucleotides align to TRBD1. Germline V gene data show CDR1 as DFQATT and CDR2 as SNEGSKA (reference sequence). Germline trimming cut 4 bases from V and 3 bases from J; bases unmatched to any gene: 10. The CDR3 consists of 15 residues. CDR3 nucleotide sequence: TGCAGTGCTACATCCTTAGGGACAGGGCACTACGAGCAGTACTTC. This gives the protein CSATSLGTGHYEQYF.

The V and J genes are TRBV14 and TRBJ2-3; 8 bases are a match to TRBD1. V was pared by 2 bases and J by 0 bases, with 4 bases of the junction left unmatched. Germline-derived CDR1 and CDR2 are SGHDN and FVKESK. The CDR3 consists of 16 residues. The CDR3 spells CASSQRTGLSTDTQYF. The CDR3 nucleotides read TGTGCCAGCAGCCAACGGACAGGGCTAAGCACAGATACGCAGTATTTT.

In its sample, this clonotype was seen many times. The V and J genes are TRBV3-1 and TRBJ2-7; perhaps D is TRBD1 or TRBD2 (5 bases each). Germline V CDR1 and CDR2: LGHDT, YNNKEL (reference sequence). V lost 0 bases to trimming and J lost 3 bases, with 12 bases between them. The CDR3 sequence is 15 residues long. CDR3 protein: CASSQEIQGVYEQYF. In nucleotides, the CDR3 is TGTGCCAGCAGCCAAGAAATCCAGGGAGTCTACGAGCAGTACTTC.

This clonotype was detected many times. The rearrangement links TRBV19 to TRBJ1-2, with TRBD1 identical over 9 bases. Trimming took 5 bases from V and 2 from J; bases not matched to a gene: 3. CDR3 size: 14 residues. Germline assignment: CDR1 LNHDA and CDR2 SQIVND (reference sequence). The DNA for the CDR3 is TGTGCCAGTAGTGGACAGGGGAGAAACTATGGCTACACCTTC. Translation gives CASSGQGRNYGYTF.

This clonotype has at least ten counts. The rearrangement links TRBV4-1 to TRBJ1-2, with TRBD1 matching over 8 bases. The trim removed 4 bases at V and 1 base at J, leaving 11 bases unmatched. Germline values: CDR1 MGHRA, CDR2 YSYEKL. The CDR3 is made up of 17 amino acids. This chain's CDR3 is CASSPWSQGAHNYGYTF. The CDR3 bases are TGCGCCAGCAGCCCTTGGTCTCAGGGGGCTCATAACTATGGCTACACCTTC.

This clonotype came up many times. The chain carries TRBV14 and TRBJ2-7; 13 bases are a match to TRBD2. This CDR3 comprises 19 residues. CDR1 SGHDN and CDR2 FVKESK come from the germline V gene. V was clipped by 0 bases and J by 2 bases; unmatched bases: 10. The chain's CDR3 is CASSQESGLAGAGPYEQYF. The DNA of the CDR3 is TGTGCCAGCAGCCAAGAGTCCGGACTAGCGGGAGCAGGGCCCTACGAGCAGTACTTC.

In its sample, this clonotype was seen many times. The chain uses TRBV11-3 and TRBJ2-1; TRBD1 matches at 7 bases. In germline, CDR1 is SGHNT, CDR2 YENEEA. The CDR3 sequence is 14 residues long. V lost 4 bases and J lost 6; bases outside the gene matches: 6. This chain's CDR3 is CASSYRDRSNEQFF. The CDR3 DNA reads TGTGCCAGCAGCTACCGGGACAGAAGCAATGAGCAGTTCTTC.

This clonotype has only a few counts. The V call is TRBV12-3 or TRBV12-4, the J call TRBJ1-1; D remains unclear. CDR3 size: 12 residues. Trimming removed 1 base at V and 4 bases at J, with 4 bases between. CDR3 protein: CASSLVSTEAFF. The DNA of the CDR3 is TGTGCCAGCAGTTTAGTTTCCACTGAAGCTTTCTTT.

V usage is TRBV7-9 and J usage is TRBJ2-5; unclear D gene. The V and J ends lost 3 bases and 6 bases respectively, with 5 bases between them. This CDR3 contains 11 residues. Germline V CDR1 and CDR2: SEHNR, FQNEAQ (reference sequence). CDR3 residues: CASSFMKTQYF. DNA for the CDR3: TGTGCCAGCAGCTTTATGAAGACCCAGTACTTC.

This clonotype was counted many times. The chain carries TRBV27 and TRBJ2-7; D gene uncertain. The CDR3 runs to 16 residues. The V end was cut by 4 bases, the J end by 0 bases, with 16 bases between. The V gene's germline CDR1 is MNHEY and CDR2 SMNVEV (reference sequence). The CDR3 here is CASSSPTETSSYEQYF. The CDR3 nucleotides read TGTGCCAGCAGTTCCCCGACGGAGACAAGCTCCTACGAGCAGTACTTC.